This T cell receptor beta chain emerged from a study of hypomethylating agent response in myelodysplastic syndrome (dated by TCRdb to about 2021). In terms of the full investigation: The hypomethylating agents azacitidine (most of the 11) or decitabine (3 of 11) were used to treat the patients. The cohort included some ten male and 2 female myelodysplastic syndrome patients. Six or seven patients had a response of complete response or hematologic improvement, and roughly 5 patients did not respond. Response was defined as complete response or hematologic improvement, and patients meeting neither criterion were classed as non-responders. The most frequent mutation was TET2, found in about 45% of the 11 patients. On average the patients were roughly 72 +/- 6.3 years old, and a diploid cytogenetic profile was seen most often. On the study overall, not on this receptor specifically: After treatment with a hypomethylating agent, no significant changes in richness, rarefaction diversity or clonality were seen, whether all patients were considered together or each response group separately. The cohort was small, with only about 11 patients analyzed. A possible recognition of novel MDS antigens by the shared GLIPH2 clusters was not confirmed and needs experimental validation. Novel clonotypes were found to emerge more often in responders, whereas more contracted clonotypes were observed in non-responders after treatment. Because the healthy control donors and the MDS patients were not matched by age, the comparison between MDS and healthy samples could have been affected.

Libraries came from the immunoSEQ multiplex PCR assay. Survey resolution was used, with two replicates of around 200 ng each, totaling approximately 400 ng of DNA per sample. Using multiplex PCR primers aimed at V and J genes, the hsTCRB kit picked up rearranged TCRB sequences in genomic DNA. The first PCR used the QIAGEN Multiplex PCR Kit for around 30 cycles to amplify the CDR3 region. Sample barcodes and Illumina adapters were added to each replicate in an 8-cycle second PCR. Quantification of the pooled libraries was done with a QuantStudio 6 and the KAPA library quantification kit. Around 15 pM of pooled libraries was sequenced on an Illumina MiSeq using 156-cycle single-end reads and a 15-cycle index read. Processing in the source paper ran as follows. VDJdb annotation flagged about 1.5% of fewer than 200,000 unique clonotypes as previously reported viral-epitope-specific. Raw reads were processed into normalized, annotated TCRB repertoires with the immunoSEQ Data Assistant and immunoSEQ Analyzer. Clonotype analysis used the immunarch R package version 0.6.5 and BioAnalyzer. Before richness was estimated, every repertoire was downsampled to the clone count of the smallest repertoire. Fisher's exact tests classified clonotypes as expanded, contracted or novel, with novel meaning zero frequency before treatment. Significantly changed CDR3 beta sequences were clustered with GLIPH2 using simulation_depth=1000 and kmer_min_depth=3, and CDR3s shorter than five residues were excluded. The table comes from immuneACCESS by way of TCRdb, which keeps in-frame sequences with V and J called. Part of the clones is missing from these tables; in studies checked, under half for an unresolved V gene and the rest for unknown reasons. V, J and clone size derive from that table, while D and trimming were established from the DNA sequence. The sample has 3,300 or so clones on record, about four fifths of them singletons. The leading ten clones occupy over 4% of the sample.

In regard to this clone: Its antigen has not been determined. Per-nucleotide qualities are absent, and no much larger clonotype sits a single base away.

Bulk bone marrow was analyzed, and T-cell subsets were not sorted. Immunosequencing of the TCR beta CDR3 regions was performed on bone marrow from 11 myelodysplastic syndrome patients before and after hypomethylating agent therapy. Each patient contributed a baseline bone marrow plus two to three bone marrows at different post-treatment timepoints for longitudinal repertoire tracking. Whole bone marrow served as the source for genomic DNA extraction, with DNA quality checked using TapeStation, NanoDrop OneC and PicoGreen assays. V loses 7 bases of germline sequence and J loses 9 bases, and the interval between the two ends is 19 bases. As encoded in the germline V gene, CDR1 is SGHTA while CDR2 is FQGNSA. From the cysteine through the phenylalanine, the CDR3 covers 14 amino acids. Only the CDR3 DNA is retained, 42 bases long and in frame from the first base.

This clonotype was sampled from a human donor with myelodysplastic syndrome. The sequencing here drew on bone marrow, taken before or after starting hypomethylating agent treatment for myelodysplastic syndrome (not recorded which). Recombination connected TRBV7-2 to TRBJ2-1; TRBD2 is a possible D gene, resting on 5 matching bases. The CDR3 region has the sequence CASTLRDQGGEQFF. At the DNA level, the sequence is TGTGCCAGCACCCTGAGGGATCAAGGTGGTGAGCAGTTCTTC.